This TCR beta chain was identified during a study of HIV-infected children after antiretroviral therapy interruption. A 3' RACE protocol on RNA, with unique molecular identifiers, produced the TCR library. MiXCR, run by TCRdb on the 3' RACE reads, gives a single entry per CDR3 protein. Among thousands of distinct CDR3 sequences listed, approximately 5% were seen once. V was clipped by 1 base and J by 3 bases; unmatched bases: 5. The CDR3 spans 15 residues. Germline V lookup: CDR1 MGHRA, CDR2 YSYEKL. Regarding the study as a whole: Naive CD4+ sequences overlapped less between time points once interruption began.

This clonotype is large by share. The antigen is undetermined. The treatment was: PENTA 11 planned treatment interruption arm or continuous ART arm. Cryopreserved PBMC samples required at least 5 million viable cells. The receptor's source is a pool of human donors with HIV. The genes are TRBV4-1 and TRBJ2-7; 8 nucleotides agree with TRBD2. This material consisted of CD45RO+ CD8+ T cells from PBMCs, pooled from several time points, taken from a donor given antiretroviral therapy, either interrupted or continuous. Stated subset: memory CD8+ CD45RO+ CD45RA- T cells. The CDR3 sequence: CASSQGGLGLYEQYF. Here the CDR3 DNA reads TGCGCCAGCAGCCAAGGGGGACTAGGCCTCTACGAGCAGTACTTC.